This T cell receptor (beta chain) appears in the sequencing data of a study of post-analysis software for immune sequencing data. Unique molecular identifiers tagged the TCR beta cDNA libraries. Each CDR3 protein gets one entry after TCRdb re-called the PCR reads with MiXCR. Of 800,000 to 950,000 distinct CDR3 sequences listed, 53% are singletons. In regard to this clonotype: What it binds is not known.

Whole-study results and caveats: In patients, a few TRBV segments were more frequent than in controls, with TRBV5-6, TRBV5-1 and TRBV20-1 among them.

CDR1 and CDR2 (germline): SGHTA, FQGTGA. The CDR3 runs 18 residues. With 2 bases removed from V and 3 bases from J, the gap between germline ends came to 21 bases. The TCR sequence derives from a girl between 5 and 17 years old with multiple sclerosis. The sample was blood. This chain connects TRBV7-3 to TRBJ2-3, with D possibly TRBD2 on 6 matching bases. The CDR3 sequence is CASSLGGPRGRGTDTQYF. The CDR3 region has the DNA TGTGCCAGCAGCTTAGGAGGGCCGCGGGGCAGAGGGACAGATACGCAGTATTTT.